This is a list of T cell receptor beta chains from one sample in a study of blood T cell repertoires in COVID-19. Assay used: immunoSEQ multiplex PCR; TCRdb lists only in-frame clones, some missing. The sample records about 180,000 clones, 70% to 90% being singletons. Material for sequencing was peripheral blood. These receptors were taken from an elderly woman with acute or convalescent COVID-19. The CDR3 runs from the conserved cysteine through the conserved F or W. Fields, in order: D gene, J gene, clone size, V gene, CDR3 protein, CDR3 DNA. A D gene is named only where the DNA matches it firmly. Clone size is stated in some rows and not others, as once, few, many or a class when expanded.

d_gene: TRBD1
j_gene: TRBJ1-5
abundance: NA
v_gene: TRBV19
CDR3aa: CASRDRDRGHQPQHF
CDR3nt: TGTGCCAGTAGGGACCGGGACAGGGGGCATCAGCCCCAGCATTTT

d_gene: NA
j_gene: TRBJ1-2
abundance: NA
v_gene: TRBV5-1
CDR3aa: CASSFGEAGYGYTF
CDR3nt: TGCGCCAGCAGCTTTGGGGAGGCGGGCTATGGCTACACCTTC

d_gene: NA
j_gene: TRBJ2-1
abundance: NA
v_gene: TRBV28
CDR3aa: CASSSTRTAFYNEQFF
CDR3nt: TGTGCCAGCAGTTCCACCCGGACAGCTTTCTACAATGAGCAGTTCTTC

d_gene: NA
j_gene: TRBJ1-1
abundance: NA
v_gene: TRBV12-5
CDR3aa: CASGLIQMNTEAFF
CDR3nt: TGTGCTAGTGGTTTGATTCAGATGAACACTGAAGCTTTCTTT

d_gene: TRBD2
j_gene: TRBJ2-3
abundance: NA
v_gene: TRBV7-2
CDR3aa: CASSLGVAGIPTDTQYF
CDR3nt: TGTGCCAGCAGCTTAGGAGTAGCGGGAATCCCCACAGATACGCAGTATTTT

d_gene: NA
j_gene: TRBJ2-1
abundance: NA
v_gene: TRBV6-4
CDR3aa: CASSQEVSSYNEQFF
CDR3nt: TGTGCCAGCAGTCAGGAGGTGAGCTCCTACAATGAGCAGTTCTTC

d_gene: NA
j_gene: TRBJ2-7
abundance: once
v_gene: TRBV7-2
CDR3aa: CASSSDRPRLGRYEQYF
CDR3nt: TGTGCCAGCAGCTCGGACAGACCGCGCCTTGGTAGGTACGAGCAGTACTTC

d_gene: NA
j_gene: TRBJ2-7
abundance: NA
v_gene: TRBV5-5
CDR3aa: CASSPLHGAYEQYF
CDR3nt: TGTGCCAGCAGCCCCTTACACGGAGCCTACGAGCAGTACTTC

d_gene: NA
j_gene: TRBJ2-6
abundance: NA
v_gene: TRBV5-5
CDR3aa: CASSPTVSGANVLTF
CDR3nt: TGTGCCAGCAGCCCCACAGTTTCTGGGGCCAACGTCCTGACTTTC

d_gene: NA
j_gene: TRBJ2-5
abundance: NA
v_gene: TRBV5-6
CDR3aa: CASSQTGLRETQYF
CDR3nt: TGTGCCAGCAGCCAAACGGGGTTGCGGGAGACCCAGTACTTC

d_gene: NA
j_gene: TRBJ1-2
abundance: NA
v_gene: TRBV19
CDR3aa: CASSQRGSYGYTF
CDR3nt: TGTGCCAGTAGTCAAAGGGGTAGCTATGGCTACACCTTC

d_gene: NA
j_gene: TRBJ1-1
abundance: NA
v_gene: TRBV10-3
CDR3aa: CAISEPDRTEAFF
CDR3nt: TGTGCCATCAGTGAGCCTGACAGGACTGAAGCTTTCTTT

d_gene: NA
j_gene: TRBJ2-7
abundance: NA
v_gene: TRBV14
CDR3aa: CASSRTGNYEQYF
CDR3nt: TGTGCCAGCAGCCGGACTGGGAACTACGAGCAGTACTTC

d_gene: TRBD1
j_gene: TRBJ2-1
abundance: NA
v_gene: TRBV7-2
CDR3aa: CASSLASGQGLQFF
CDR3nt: TGTGCCAGCAGCTTAGCCTCGGGACAGGGCTTGCAGTTCTTC

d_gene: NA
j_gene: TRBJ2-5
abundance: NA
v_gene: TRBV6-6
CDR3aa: CASSRDSRTVSQETQYF
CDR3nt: TGTGCCAGCAGTCGGGACTCCCGAACCGTTTCCCAAGAGACCCAGTACTTC

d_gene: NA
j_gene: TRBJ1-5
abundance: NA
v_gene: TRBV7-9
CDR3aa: CASSDVTGDQPQHF
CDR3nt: TGTGCCAGCAGCGATGTGACCGGGGATCAGCCCCAGCATTTT

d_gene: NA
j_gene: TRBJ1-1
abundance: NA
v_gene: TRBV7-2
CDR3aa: CASSANPWAIDRGNTEAFF
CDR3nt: TGTGCCAGCAGCGCTAACCCGTGGGCCATTGATAGGGGTAACACTGAAGCTTTCTTT

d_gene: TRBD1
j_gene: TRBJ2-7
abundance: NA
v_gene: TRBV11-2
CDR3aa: CASRVGDSALEQYF
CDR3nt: TGTGCCAGCAGAGTGGGGGACAGTGCCCTCGAGCAGTACTTC

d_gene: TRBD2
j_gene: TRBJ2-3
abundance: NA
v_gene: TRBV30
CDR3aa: CAWSAGLVDTQYF
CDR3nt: TGTGCCTGGAGTGCGGGACTAGTGGATACGCAGTATTTT

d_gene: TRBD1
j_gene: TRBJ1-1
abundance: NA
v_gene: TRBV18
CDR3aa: CASSPMTGGTEAFF
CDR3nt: TGTGCCAGCTCACCGATGACAGGGGGCACTGAAGCTTTCTTT

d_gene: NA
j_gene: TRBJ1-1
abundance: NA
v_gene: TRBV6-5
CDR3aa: CASSYYREAFF
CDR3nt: TGTGCCAGCAGTTACTACCGGGAAGCTTTCTTT

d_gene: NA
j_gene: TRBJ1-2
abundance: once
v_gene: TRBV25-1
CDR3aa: CASSERRDGYTF
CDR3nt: TGTGCCAGCAGTGAACGACGGGATGGCTACACCTTC

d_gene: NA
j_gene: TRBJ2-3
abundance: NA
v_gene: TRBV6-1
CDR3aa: CASSEGTRIPDTQYF
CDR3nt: TGTGCCAGCAGTGAGGGGACAAGGATCCCAGATACGCAGTATTTT

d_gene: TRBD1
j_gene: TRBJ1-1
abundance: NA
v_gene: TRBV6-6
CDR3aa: CASSKLPRGGQGVLQNTEAFF
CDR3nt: TGTGCCAGCAGCAAACTTCCCCGGGGCGGACAGGGCGTTTTGCAGAACACTGAAGCTTTCTTT

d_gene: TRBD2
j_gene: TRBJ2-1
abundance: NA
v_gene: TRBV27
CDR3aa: CASRRERGVTYNEQFF
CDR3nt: TGTGCCAGCAGGCGTGAGCGGGGGGTCACCTACAATGAGCAGTTCTTC

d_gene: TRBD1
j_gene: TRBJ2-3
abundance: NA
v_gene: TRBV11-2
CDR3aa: CASSLDRTGPSTDTQYF
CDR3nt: TGTGCCAGCAGCTTAGATAGGACAGGACCAAGCACAGATACGCAGTATTTT

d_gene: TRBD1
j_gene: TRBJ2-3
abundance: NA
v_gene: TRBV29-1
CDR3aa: CSVSTGTGSTDTQYF
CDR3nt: TGCAGCGTTTCTACCGGGACAGGGTCCACAGATACGCAGTATTTT

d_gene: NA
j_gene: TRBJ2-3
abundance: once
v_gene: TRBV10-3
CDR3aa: CATAPRETSTDTQYF
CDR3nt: TGTGCCACCGCCCCGCGAGAGACTAGCACAGATACGCAGTATTTT

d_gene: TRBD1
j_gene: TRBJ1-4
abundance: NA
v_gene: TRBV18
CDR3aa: CASSPATGADEKLFF
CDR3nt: TGTGCCAGCTCTCCTGCGACAGGGGCGGATGAAAAACTGTTTTTT

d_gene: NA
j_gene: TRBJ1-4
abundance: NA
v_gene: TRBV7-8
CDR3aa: CASSPSGGILFF
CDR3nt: TGTGCCAGCAGCCCCAGCGGGGGGATACTGTTTTTT

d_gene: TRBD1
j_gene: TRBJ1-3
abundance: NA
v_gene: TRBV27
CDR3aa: CASSYSGQGLYTIYF
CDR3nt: TGTGCCAGCAGCTACTCGGGACAGGGTTTGTACACCATATATTTT

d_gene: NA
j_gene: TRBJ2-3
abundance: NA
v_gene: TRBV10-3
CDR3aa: CAISESVADTQYF
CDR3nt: TGTGCCATCAGTGAGTCGGTGGCCGATACGCAGTATTTT

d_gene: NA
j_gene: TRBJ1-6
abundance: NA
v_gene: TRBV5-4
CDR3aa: CASSLPRGNSPLHF
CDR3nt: TGTGCCAGCAGCTTACCCAGGGGTAATTCACCCCTCCACTTT

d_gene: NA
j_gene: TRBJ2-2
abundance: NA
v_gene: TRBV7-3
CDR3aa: CASRRDPSANTGELFF
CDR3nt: TGTGCCAGCAGGCGGGACCCTAGCGCGAACACCGGGGAGCTGTTTTTT

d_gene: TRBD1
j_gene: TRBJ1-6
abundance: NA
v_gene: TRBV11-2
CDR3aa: CASSSDGQAPFSPLHF
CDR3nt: TGTGCCAGCAGCTCTGACGGACAGGCCCCCTTTTCACCCCTCCACTTT

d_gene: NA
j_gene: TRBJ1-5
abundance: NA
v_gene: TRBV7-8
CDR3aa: CASSLASGQINQPQHF
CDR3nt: TGTGCCAGCAGCTTAGCGTCAGGGCAGATCAATCAGCCCCAGCATTTT

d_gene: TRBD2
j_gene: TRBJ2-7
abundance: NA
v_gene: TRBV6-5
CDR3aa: CASSYSGGRAYEQYF
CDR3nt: TGTGCCAGCAGTTACTCGGGCGGGAGGGCCTACGAGCAGTACTTC

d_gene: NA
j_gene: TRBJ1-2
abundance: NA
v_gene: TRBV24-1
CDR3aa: CATSLPGQPYGYTF
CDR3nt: TGTGCCACCAGTCTTCCGGGACAACCCTATGGCTACACCTTC

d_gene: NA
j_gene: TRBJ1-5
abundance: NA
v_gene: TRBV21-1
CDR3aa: CASSIRTPQEVFGNQPQHF
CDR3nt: TGTGCCAGCAGCATTCGGACACCTCAAGAAGTTTTTGGCAATCAGCCCCAGCATTTT

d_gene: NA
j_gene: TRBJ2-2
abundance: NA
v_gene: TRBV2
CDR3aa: CASRRFRENTGELFF
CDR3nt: TGTGCCAGCAGGCGGTTCAGGGAGAACACCGGGGAGCTGTTTTTT

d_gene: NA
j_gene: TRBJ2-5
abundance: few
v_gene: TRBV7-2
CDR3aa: CASSFTGGVETQYF
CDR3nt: TGTGCCAGCAGCTTCACGGGTGGTGTGGAGACCCAGTACTTC

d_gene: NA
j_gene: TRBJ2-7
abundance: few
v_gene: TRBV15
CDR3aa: CATSRSQATYEQYF
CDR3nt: TGTGCCACCAGCAGGTCGCAGGCAACCTACGAGCAGTACTTC

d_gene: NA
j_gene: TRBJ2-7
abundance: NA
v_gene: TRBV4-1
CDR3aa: CASSQAPLNLVEQYF
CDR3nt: TGCGCCAGCAGCCAAGCCCCGCTCAACTTGGTCGAGCAGTACTTC

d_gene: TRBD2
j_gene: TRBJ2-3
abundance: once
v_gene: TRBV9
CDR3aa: CASSVLAGDSDTQYF
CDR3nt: TGTGCCAGCAGCGTCCTAGCGGGAGATTCGGATACGCAGTATTTT

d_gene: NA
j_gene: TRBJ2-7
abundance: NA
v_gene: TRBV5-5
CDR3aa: CASSLGAYEQYF
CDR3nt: TGTGCCAGCAGCTTGGGAGCCTACGAGCAGTACTTC

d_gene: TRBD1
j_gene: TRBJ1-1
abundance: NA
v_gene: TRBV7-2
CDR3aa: CASSPGSGTGNTEAFF
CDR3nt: TGTGCCAGCAGCCCAGGCAGCGGGACAGGGAACACTGAAGCTTTCTTT

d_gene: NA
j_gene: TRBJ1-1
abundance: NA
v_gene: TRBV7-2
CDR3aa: CASSPSGVNTEAFF
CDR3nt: TGTGCCAGCAGCCCGTCAGGGGTTAACACTGAAGCTTTCTTT

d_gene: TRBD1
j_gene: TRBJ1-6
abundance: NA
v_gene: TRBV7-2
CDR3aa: CASSLVSGQALNSPLHF
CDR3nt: TGTGCCAGCAGCTTAGTTTCCGGACAGGCCTTAAATTCACCCCTCCACTTT

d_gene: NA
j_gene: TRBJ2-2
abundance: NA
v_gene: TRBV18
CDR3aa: CASSQDMVRTGELFF
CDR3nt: TGTGCCAGCTCTCAAGATATGGTCAGGACCGGGGAGCTGTTTTTT

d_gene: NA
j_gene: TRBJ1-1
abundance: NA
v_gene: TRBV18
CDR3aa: CASSPTVDTEAFF
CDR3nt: TGTGCCAGCTCACCGACAGTCGACACTGAAGCTTTCTTT

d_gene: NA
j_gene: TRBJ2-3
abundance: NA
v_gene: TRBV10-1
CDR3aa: CASSVRGATDTQYF
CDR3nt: TGCGCCAGCAGTGTTCGGGGGGCAACAGATACGCAGTATTTT

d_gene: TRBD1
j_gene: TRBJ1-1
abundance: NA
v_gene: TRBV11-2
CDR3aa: CASSQNRGTTEAFF
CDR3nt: TGTGCCAGCAGCCAGAACAGGGGGACCACTGAAGCTTTCTTT

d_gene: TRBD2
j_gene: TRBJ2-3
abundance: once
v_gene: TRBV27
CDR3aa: CASSTKSRVQGLAGRTDTQYF
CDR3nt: TGTGCCAGCAGTACCAAGTCCCGGGTACAGGGACTAGCGGGGCGCACAGATACGCAGTATTTT

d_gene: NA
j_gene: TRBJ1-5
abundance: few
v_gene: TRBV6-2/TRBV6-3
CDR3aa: CASSYPWGRQPQHF
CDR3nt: TGTGCCAGCAGTTACCCATGGGGCCGTCAGCCCCAGCATTTT

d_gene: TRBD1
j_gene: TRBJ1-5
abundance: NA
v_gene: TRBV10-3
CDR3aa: CAVGTGKDQPQHF
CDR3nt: TGTGCCGTCGGGACAGGGAAAGATCAGCCCCAGCATTTT

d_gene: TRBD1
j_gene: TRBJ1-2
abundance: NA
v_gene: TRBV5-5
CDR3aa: CASSLVQGATYGYTF
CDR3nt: TGTGCCAGCAGCTTGGTGCAGGGGGCTACTTATGGCTACACCTTC

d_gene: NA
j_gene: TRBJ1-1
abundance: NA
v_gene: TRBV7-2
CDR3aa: CASSLSRGRTEAFF
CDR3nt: TGTGCCAGCAGCTTAAGCAGGGGAAGAACTGAAGCTTTCTTT